The 26 T cell receptor beta chains in this list originate from one sample, sequenced in a study of cytomegalovirus exposure and HLA in healthy donors. The PCR contained 60 Vbeta and 13 Jbeta primers. Clones were sequenced by immunoSEQ multiplex PCR, and TCRdb holds only the in-frame ones, with some missing. The sample contains about 220,000 clones, approximately 68% of which appear only once. Input material: PBMCs. Receptors originate from a woman in her twenties or thirties in good health and CMV-seronegative.

The V call is TRBV6-1, the J call TRBJ1-1; TRBD1 aligns across 7 bases. The trim removed 10 bases at V and 6 bases at J, leaving 8 bases unmatched. The CDR3 is 12 residues long. The germline V gene has CDR1 MNHNS and CDR2 SASEGT. The CDR3 protein is CAIALGQSEAFF. The CDR3 region has the DNA TGTGCCATCGCCCTGGGACAGTCTGAAGCTTTCTTT.

This clone was seen just once. This chain joins TRBV6-1 and TRBJ1-1, with D possibly matching TRBD1 (6 bases). The CDR3 extends over 12 amino acids. Germline V gives CDR1 MNHNS, CDR2 SASEGT. The germline V and J ends were trimmed by 6 bases and 6 bases, with 11 bases remaining between them. The CDR3 sequence is CASRQGGAEAFF. CDR3 DNA: TGTGCCAGCAGACAGGGTGGAGCTGAAGCTTTCTTT.

This clone has a handful of counts. The V and J genes are TRBV11-1 and TRBJ2-7, with 11 positions matching TRBD2. This CDR3 comprises 16 residues. Germline V lookup: CDR1 SGHAT, CDR2 FQDESV (reference sequence). After removal of 2 bases from V and 1 base from J, the junction contained 4 bases not matched to a gene. Here the CDR3 reads CASSLTGTSGSYEQYF. The DNA for the CDR3 is TGTGCCAGCAGCTTAACCGGGACTAGCGGTTCCTACGAGCAGTACTTC. The full variable domain, with the rest looked up from reference TRBV11-1 and TRBJ2-7, is EAEVAQSPRYKITEKSQAVAFWCDPISGHATLYWYRQILGQGPELLVQFQDESVVDDSQLPKDRFSAERLKGVDSTLKIQPAELGDSAMYLCASSLTGTSGSYEQYFGPGTRLTVT.

This chain uses TRBV9 with TRBJ1-3, with D possibly TRBD1 on 5 matching bases. Germline V gene data show CDR1 as SGDLS and CDR2 as YYNGEE. With 5 bases removed from V and 0 bases from J, the gap between germline ends came to 9 bases. The length of the CDR3 is 14 residues. The CDR3 bases are TGTGCCAGCAGTTCAGGGTACTCTGGAAACACCATATATTTT. The encoded protein is CASSSGYSGNTIYF.

This clone was recorded only once. The V and J genes are TRBV14 and TRBJ1-2; possibly TRBD1 for D (5 bases). Germline V gene sequence: CDR1 SGHDN, CDR2 FVKESK. The CDR3 loop spans 14 amino acids. Trimming shortened V by 0 bases and J by 0 bases, and 5 bases separated the two germline ends. The CDR3 spells CASSQDRANYGYTF. Written as DNA, the CDR3 is TGTGCCAGCAGCCAAGACAGGGCTAACTATGGCTACACCTTC.

This chain links TRBV15 with TRBJ2-5, with 12 bases fitting TRBD2. The ends lost 0 bases at V and 4 bases at J; junction bases unmatched: 9. The CDR3 runs to 18 residues. Germline values: CDR1 LNHNV, CDR2 YYDKDF (reference sequence). CDR3 amino acids: CATSRDLLAGGLRETQYF. DNA of the CDR3: TGTGCCACCAGCAGAGACCTGCTAGCGGGGGGGCTGCGAGAGACCCAGTACTTC. The full variable domain, rest sourced from reference TRBV15 and TRBJ2-5, is DAMVIQNPRYQVTQFGKPVTLSCSQTLNHNVMYWYQQKSSQAPKLLFHYYDKDFNNEADTPDNFQSRRPNTSFCFLDIRSPGLGDTAMYLCATSRDLLAGGLRETQYFGPGTRLLVL.

V is TRBV7-9 and J is TRBJ2-1; 16 bases agree with TRBD2. This CDR3 is built from 18 residues. V lost 5 bases to trimming and J lost 5 bases; unmatched junction nucleotides: 9. Germline V gives CDR1 SEHNR, CDR2 FQNEAQ (reference sequence). The CDR3 coding sequence is TGTGCCAGCAGCATAGGGTCCGGGACTAGCGGGAGGGACAATGAGCAGTTCTTC. This encodes CASSIGSGTSGRDNEQFF.

The rearrangement links TRBV19 to TRBJ1-1, with a tentative D call TRBD1 (5 bases). There are 15 residues in the CDR3. V was cut by 7 bases and J by 1 base, with 16 bases left in between. Germline-derived CDR1 and CDR2 are LNHDA and SQIVND (reference sequence). CDR3 region: CASILSTDWNTEAFF. The CDR3 nucleotides are TGTGCCAGTATCCTATCGACAGATTGGAACACTGAAGCTTTCTTT.

The chain has TRBV27 and TRBJ1-2; D gene uncertain. Germline CDR1 MNHEY, CDR2 SMNVEV (reference sequence). Between the trimmed V and J ends, which lost 0 bases and 1 base, there was a span of 18 bases. This CDR3 region has 18 residues. The CDR3 DNA sequence: TGTGCCAGCAGTTTATCGAGTGGTGTGGTCGGTTATAACTATGGCTACACCTTC. This codes for CASSLSSGVVGYNYGYTF.

This clone has just a few counts. The chain employs TRBV12-5 and TRBJ2-3; 9 positions match TRBD2. This CDR3 spans 18 amino acids. V gave up 2 bases and J gave up 0 bases; unmatched junction bases: 9. CDR1 is LGHNT and CDR2 is FRNRAP in the germline V gene. The CDR3 nucleotides are TGTGCTAGTGGTTTGCCTCTCGCGGGAGGGGCTAGCACAGATACGCAGTATTTT. Its protein product is CASGLPLAGGASTDTQYF. Drawing the rest from reference TRBV12-5 and TRBJ2-3, the complete variable domain is DARVTQTPRHKVTEMGQEVTMRCQPILGHNTVFWYRQTMMQGLELLAYFRNRAPLDDSGMPKDRFSAEMPDATLATLKIQPSEPRDSAVYFCASGLPLAGGASTDTQYFGPGTRLTVL.

The chain links TRBV7-2 to TRBJ2-3, with D possibly TRBD1 on 6 matching bases. CDR3 length equals 15 residues. Germline CDR1 and CDR2: SGHTA and FQGNSA. With 4 bases removed from V and 5 bases from J, the gap between germline ends came to 16 bases. The CDR3 region is CASSSWGRGKDTQYF. CDR3 DNA sequence: TGTGCCAGCAGCTCTTGGGGCAGGGGTAAAGATACGCAGTATTTT.

J is TRBJ1-1 and V is TRBV6-5, with 9 bases matching TRBD1. V lost 0 bases, J lost 3 bases, and 2 bases stayed unmatched. The germline CDR1 and CDR2 sequences are MNHEY and SVGAGI. The CDR3 contains 15 residues. The CDR3 bases are TGTGCCAGCAGTTACTCGACAGGGGGGGACACTGAAGCTTTCTTT. Amino acids: CASSYSTGGDTEAFF.

This chain joins TRBV5-6 and TRBJ2-1; 9 nucleotides match TRBD2. The CDR3 runs to 16 residues. CDR1 is SGHDT, CDR2 YYEEEE, per germline. Losses at the gene ends were 1 base for V and 6 bases for J; bases not matched to a gene: 8. Written as DNA, the CDR3 is TGTGCCAGCAGCTTGAATGCGGGAGGGCCGTTCAATGAGCAGTTCTTC. It translates to CASSLNAGGPFNEQFF.

This clone has just a few counts. This chain joins TRBV20-1 and TRBJ2-1; 8 bases map to TRBD1. The germline gives CDR1 DFQATT, CDR2 SNEGSKA (reference sequence). This CDR3 is 11 amino acids long. The junction had 9 bases not matched to a gene; V was cut back by 6 bases and J by 14 bases. CDR3: CSAANRGMEFF. CDR3 sequence (DNA): TGCAGTGCAGCCAACAGGGGGATGGAGTTCTTC.

Concerning this clone itself: One junction end does not reproduce the germline sequence, and a read error may be involved. V gene TRBV11-2 combines with J gene TRBJ1-1, with 8 bases fitting TRBD1. Germline V lookup: CDR1 SGHAT, CDR2 FQNNGV. The CDR3 consists of 12 residues. As DNA, the CDR3 is TGTGCCAGCAGCCCGACCGGACAGGGCGGTGGGTTT. Protein sequence: CASSPTGQGGGF.

The chain employs TRBV19 and TRBJ1-6, with no clear D. Germline lookup yields CDR1 LNHDA and CDR2 SQIVND (reference sequence). V gave up 1 base and J gave up 4 bases, with 5 bases separating them. This CDR3 is built from 14 residues. The CDR3 coding sequence is TGTGCCAGTAGTATAGCACAGTATAATTCACCCCTCCACTTT. Amino acid sequence: CASSIAQYNSPLHF.

For the CDR3, the DNA is TGTGCCAGCAGCTTCAGGGGGGTCTTCTATGGCTACACCTTC. Its translation: CASSFRGVFYGYTF. The J gene is TRBJ1-2, the V gene TRBV5-6; TRBD1 matches at 7 bases. V was clipped by 2 bases and J by 4 bases; unmatched bases: 5. Looked up from germline, CDR1 is SGHDT and CDR2 is YYEEEE. This CDR3 has 14 residues. The entire variable domain, with the rest obtained from reference TRBV5-6 and TRBJ1-2, is as follows: DAGVTQSPTHLIKTRGQQVTLRCSPKSGHDTVSWYQQALGQGPQFIFQYYEEEERQRGNFPDRFSGHQFPNYSSELNVNALLLGDSALYLCASSFRGVFYGYTFGSGTRLTVV.

The chain links TRBV7-6 to TRBJ2-1; 10 bases match TRBD2. After removal of 2 bases from V and 8 bases from J, the junction contained 6 bases not matched to a gene. This CDR3 contains 15 residues. CDR1 is SGHVS, CDR2 FNYEAQ, per germline. This CDR3 is CASSLRSGGAYEQFF. As DNA, the CDR3 is TGTGCCAGCAGCTTACGGAGCGGGGGGGCGTATGAGCAGTTCTTC.

This clone occurred a few times. The V gene is TRBV29-1, the J gene TRBJ1-1, with D uncertain. This CDR3 comprises 11 residues. Germline V gives CDR1 SQVTM, CDR2 ANQGSEA. Trimming left V 5 bases short and J 4 bases short, with 8 bases between. In nucleotides, the CDR3 is TGCAGCGTTCAGGAGGCCACTGAAGCTTTCTTT. It translates to CSVQEATEAFF.

The CDR3 DNA sequence: TGTGCCAGCAGCCTCCCCTCCTTTAGCGGGGCATCCTACAATGAGCAGTTCTTC. Its translation is CASSLPSFSGASYNEQFF. V and J are TRBV11-2 and TRBJ2-1; 8 bases match TRBD2. The CDR3 runs to 18 residues. Germline assignment: CDR1 SGHAT and CDR2 FQNNGV. J was trimmed by 1 base and V by 5 bases; bases with no gene match: 13. Filled out from reference TRBV11-2 and TRBJ2-1, the complete variable domain reads EAGVAQSPRYKIIEKRQSVAFWCNPISGHATLYWYQQILGQGPKLLIQFQNNGVVDDSQLPKDRFSAERLKGVDSTLKIQPAKLEDSAVYLCASSLPSFSGASYNEQFFGPGTRLTVL.

The rearrangement joins TRBV18 to TRBJ2-6; a weak D match, TRBD1 (6 bases). Trimming pared 6 bases from V and 2 bases from J, leaving 14 bases between. The CDR3 is 16 amino acids. The germline V gene encodes CDR1 KGHSH and CDR2 LQKENI. The CDR3, as DNA: TGTGCCAGCTCTCCCGAGGGGGTAACTGGGGCCAACGTCCTGACTTTC. Translating gives CASSPEGVTGANVLTF. Full variable domain (missing parts from reference TRBV18 and TRBJ2-6): NAGVMQNPRHLVRRRGQEARLRCSPMKGHSHVYWYRQLPEEGLKFMVYLQKENIIDESGMPKERFSAEFPKEGPSILRIQQVVRGDSAAYFCASSPEGVTGANVLTFGAGSRLTVL.

The chain has TRBV9 and TRBJ2-1; 10 bases match TRBD2. Germline V lookup: CDR1 SGDLS, CDR2 YYNGEE. V was clipped by 4 bases and J by 4 bases; unmatched bases: 5. The CDR3 covers 15 residues. CDR3 loop: CASSPGLAEYNEQFF. The CDR3 bases are TGTGCCAGCAGCCCTGGACTAGCGGAGTACAATGAGCAGTTCTTC.

The V call is TRBV6-5, the J call TRBJ1-5, with TRBD1 matching over 10 bases. Germline V CDR1 and CDR2: MNHEY, SVGAGI. This CDR3 spans 15 amino acids. Trimming cost V 5 bases and J 7 bases; bases outside gene matches: 8. CDR3 DNA sequence: TGTGCCAGCAGTACCGGGACAGGGGTTGACCAGCCCCAGCATTTT. Encoded protein: CASSTGTGVDQPQHF.

V usage is TRBV5-5 and J usage is TRBJ2-7; D remains ambiguous. This CDR3 contains 13 residues. V lost 4 bases and J 3 bases, leaving 11 bases between the germline ends. Germline V gene sequence: CDR1 SGHKS, CDR2 YYEKEE (reference sequence). CDR3 residues: CASSTTDYYEQYF. The CDR3 coding sequence is TGTGCCAGCAGCACAACAGATTACTACGAGCAGTACTTC.

The chain is built from TRBV19 and TRBJ2-1; 11 nucleotides align to TRBD2. CDR1 and CDR2 (germline): LNHDA, SQIVND (reference sequence). V lost 6 bases to trimming and J lost 2 bases; unmatched junction nucleotides: 12. The CDR3 is 18 amino acids. For the CDR3, the DNA is TGTGCCAGTAGATCTGTAGTGACTAGCGGGGTCACCTACAATGAGCAGTTCTTC. Residues: CASRSVVTSGVTYNEQFF.

This clone appeared once. This rearrangement joins TRBV18 to TRBJ2-5; D is perhaps TRBD1 (6 bases). The germline V and J ends were trimmed by 4 bases and 2 bases, with 14 bases remaining between them. The CDR3 covers 15 residues. Germline V lookup: CDR1 KGHSH, CDR2 LQKENI. CDR3 in DNA: TGTGCCAGCTCACTGGAGACAGGAATTCAAGAGACCCAGTACTTC. Encoded protein: CASSLETGIQETQYF.